Presented here are 19 T cell receptor beta chains from one specimen sequenced in a study of shared clonotypes between healthy human individuals. TCRdb's copy holds only in-frame clones and misses some; the assay was immunoSEQ multiplex PCR. The data contain about 1 million clones, 65% to 80% of them singletons. Sample: memory CD4+ T cells sorted from blood. Subset described: CD45RA-negative fraction. These receptors were collected from a man between 18 and 35 years old in good health.

V is TRBV2 and J is TRBJ2-4; 7 bases line up with TRBD1. V lost 7 bases, J lost 6 bases, and 3 bases stayed unmatched. CDR3 length equals 12 residues. Germline loops: CDR1 SNHLY, CDR2 FYNNEI. CDR3 sequence: CASTRQGNIQYF. The CDR3 bases are TGTGCCAGCACGCGACAGGGAAACATTCAGTACTTC.

For the CDR3, the DNA is TGTGCCAGCACTTCCCTGGGGGGGAACTATGGCTACACCTTC. Translation gives CASTSLGGNYGYTF. This chain connects TRBV28 to TRBJ1-2; perhaps TRBD1 as D (5 bases). V lost 7 bases to trimming and J lost 2 bases, with 14 bases between them. CDR1 and CDR2 (germline): MDHEN, SYDVKM. The CDR3 runs to 14 residues.

This clone was picked up one time. The CDR3 sequence is CASSLGLGQGGSPLHF. Here the CDR3 DNA reads TGTGCCAGCAGCCTCGGATTAGGACAGGGGGGTTCACCCCTCCACTTT. This chain links TRBV28 with TRBJ1-6; 10 bases match TRBD1. The CDR3 has 16 residues. Germline CDR1 and CDR2: MDHEN and SYDVKM. Trimming cost V 6 bases and J 9 bases; bases outside gene matches: 11.

This clone was seen repeatedly, ten times or more. The chain employs TRBV10-2 and TRBJ2-1; 13 bases line up with TRBD2. The CDR3 has 14 residues. The V gene's germline CDR1 is WSHSY and CDR2 SAAADI. V shed 6 bases and J 8 bases; nucleotides not matched to a gene: 4. This CDR3 reads CASRWGTSGDEQFF. The CDR3 DNA sequence: TGCGCCAGCAGGTGGGGGACTAGCGGGGATGAGCAGTTCTTC.

The table lists this clone with a few counts. The genes are TRBV7-2 and TRBJ1-2; D gene uncertain. V lost 4 bases and J lost 5, with 11 bases in between. Per the germline V gene, CDR1 is SGHTA and CDR2 is FQGNSA. The CDR3 totals 13 residues. The CDR3 is CASSYQTQYGYTF. The DNA of the CDR3 is TGTGCCAGCAGCTACCAGACCCAGTATGGCTACACCTTC.

This chain joins TRBV18 and TRBJ1-2; D call uncertain. Deletions cut 2 bases from V and 8 bases from J, with 15 bases between. This CDR3 spans 14 amino acids. CDR1 is KGHSH and CDR2 is LQKENI in the germline V gene. CDR3 nucleotides: TGTGCCAGCTCACCAGCAGGCCAGGCTGGGGGCTACACCTTC. It yields the protein CASSPAGQAGGYTF.

A few counts support this clone. CDR3 residues: CASSQETGTNYGYTF. The CDR3 nucleotides are TGCGCCAGCAGCCAAGAGACAGGGACTAACTATGGCTACACCTTC. The chain carries TRBV4-3 and TRBJ1-2; TRBD1 matches at 7 bases. With 0 bases clipped from V and 0 bases from J, the junction kept 1 base outside the gene matches. Germline V gene sequence: CDR1 LGHNA, CDR2 YSLEER. The CDR3 sequence is 15 residues long.

V is TRBV7-2 and J is TRBJ1-2, with 8 nucleotides matching TRBD1. The ends lost 5 bases at V and 6 bases at J; junction bases unmatched: 11. Germline loops: CDR1 SGHTA, CDR2 FQGNSA. The CDR3 is 15 residues long. The CDR3 here is CASSQAGQAIHGYTF. The DNA of the CDR3 is TGTGCCAGCAGCCAGGCGGGACAGGCAATCCATGGCTACACCTTC.

As concerns this clone: A junction boundary mismatches the germline segment, possibly from a read error. V is TRBV5-1 and J is TRBJ2-1, with 15 bases lining up with TRBD2. CDR3 length equals 16 residues. From germline, CDR1 is SGHRS and CDR2 YFSETQ. The chain's CDR3 is CARSRTSGGANNEQFF. CDR3 nucleotides: TGCGCCCGCAGCCGGACTAGCGGGGGGGCCAACAATGAGCAGTTCTTC. Together with reference TRBV5-1 and TRBJ2-1, the CDR3 gives the full variable domain: KAGVTQTPRYLIKTRGQQVTLSCSPISGHRSVSWYQQTPGQGLQFLFEYFSETQRNKGNFPGRFSGRQFSNSRSEMNVSTLELGDSALYLCARSRTSGGANNEQFFGPGTRLTVL.

This clone came up a few times. The rearrangement links TRBV27 to TRBJ2-1; perhaps TRBD2 as D (6 bases). The CDR3 has 19 amino acids. V shed 2 bases and J shed 7 bases, with 27 bases lying between them. CDR1 and CDR2 (germline): MNHEY, SMNVEV (reference sequence). The CDR3 region has the DNA TGTGCCAGCAGTTTACAGGGCGGTAGCGGAAATCCTAGGAGGAATGAGCAGTTCTTC. This gives the protein CASSLQGGSGNPRRNEQFF.

This chain joins TRBV5-1 and TRBJ2-5, with 10 bases fitting TRBD2. The CDR3 contains 16 residues. Germline lookup yields CDR1 SGHRS and CDR2 YFSETQ. V gave up 0 bases and J gave up 4 bases; unmatched junction bases: 6. CDR3 coding DNA: TGCGCCAGCAGCTTGGAGGCTAGCGGGAGTGCAGAGACCCAGTACTTC. Translation: CASSLEASGSAETQYF.

The chain's CDR3 is CASRETGESYNEQFF. The CDR3 DNA sequence: TGCGCCAGCAGGGAGACAGGGGAATCCTACAATGAGCAGTTCTTC. The chain is built from TRBV5-1 and TRBJ2-1, with TRBD1 matching 8 bases. Germline assignment: CDR1 SGHRS and CDR2 YFSETQ. The CDR3 covers 15 residues. V shed 5 bases and J 1 base; nucleotides not matched to a gene: 5.

The CDR3 reads CASRGEGAHEQYF. Here the CDR3 DNA reads TGTGCCAGCAGGGGGGAGGGGGCACACGAGCAGTACTTC. J is TRBJ2-7 and V is TRBV2; D tentatively reads TRBD1 or TRBD2 (7 bases each). Trimming took off 6 bases at V and 5 bases at J, with 14 bases between the two ends. Germline V lookup: CDR1 SNHLY, CDR2 FYNNEI. This CDR3 has 13 residues.

This rearrangement joins TRBV10-2 to TRBJ2-3; D assignment may be TRBD1 or TRBD2 (5 bases each). CDR3 length: 15 residues. Germline V CDR1 and CDR2: WSHSY, SAAADI. Trimming removed 2 bases at V and 7 bases at J, with 16 bases between. CDR3 residues: CASSELRGARNTQYF. The CDR3 DNA follows: TGCGCCAGCAGTGAGCTTAGAGGGGCTAGAAATACGCAGTATTTT.

This chain connects TRBV2 to TRBJ1-5; D is possibly TRBD1 (6 bases). V was trimmed by 5 bases and J by 11 bases, leaving 13 bases between them. CDR1 is SNHLY, CDR2 FYNNEI, per germline. The CDR3 length is 12 residues. This chain's CDR3 is CASSYTDSTQHF. The CDR3 DNA sequence: TGTGCCAGCAGTTATACGGACAGCACCCAGCATTTT.

CDR3 loop: CASSRTGQPSYEQYF. Here the CDR3 DNA reads TGCGCCAGCAGTCGGACAGGACAGCCGTCCTACGAGCAGTACTTC. This rearrangement joins TRBV5-1 to TRBJ2-7, with TRBD1 matching 7 bases. CDR1 and CDR2 from the germline V gene are SGHRS and YFSETQ. Trimming cost V 5 bases and J 1 base; bases outside gene matches: 9. The CDR3 length is 15 residues.

The chain carries TRBV6-1 and TRBJ1-6; 9 positions agree with TRBD1. CDR1 MNHNS and CDR2 SASEGT come from the germline V gene. The J segment lost 10 bases and the V segment lost 10 bases, leaving 8 bases of the junction unmatched. The CDR3 contains 13 residues. CDR3 amino acids: CANRDRAGSPLHF. CDR3 nucleotide sequence: TGTGCCAACCGGGACAGGGCAGGATCACCCCTCCACTTT.

This clone was observed a handful of times. The chain links TRBV5-1 to TRBJ1-4; 7 bases fit TRBD1. V shed 4 bases and J 8 bases; nucleotides not matched to a gene: 8. Germline CDR1 reads SGHRS; CDR2 reads YFSETQ. CDR3 length equals 14 residues. CDR3 in amino acids: CASSRDSGREKLFF. DNA for the CDR3: TGCGCCAGCAGCCGGGACAGCGGGAGAGAAAAACTGTTTTTT.

This clone occurred a few times. V usage is TRBV19 and J usage is TRBJ1-3; maybe TRBD1 (6 bases). This CDR3 has 14 amino acids. Germline V gene sequence: CDR1 LNHDA, CDR2 SQIVND (reference sequence). Deletions cut 3 bases from V and 4 bases from J, with 10 bases between. In DNA, the CDR3 is TGTGCCAGTAGTATTTCGGACAGCGGAAACACCATATATTTT. It codes for CASSISDSGNTIYF.